This TCR beta chain derives from a study of CD8+CD57+ T cells in acquired aplastic anemia. The template used for profiling TCR beta VDJ and CDR3 was genomic DNA. One entry per CDR3 protein, called by TCRdb with MiXCR from the reads. The sample has hundreds of thousands of distinct CDR3 sequences; 45% to 65% are singletons. An expansion of CD8+CD57+ cells by flow cytometry had been shown in patients chosen for sequencing. Each patient carried a diagnosis of severe acquired aplastic anemia. The CDR3 length is 12 residues. Trimming cost V 9 bases and J 2 bases, with 10 bases left between them. The germline gives CDR1 LNHDA, CDR2 SQIVND (reference sequence).

This chain joins TRBV19 and TRBJ1-2; D unclear. The clonotype comes from a human donor with aplastic anemia. What was sequenced was sorted CD4+, CD8+, or CD8+CD57+ T cells (not recorded which) from PBMCs. CDR3 protein: CASQGWNYGYTF. DNA of the CDR3: TGTGCCAGCCAAGGGTGGAACTATGGCTACACCTTC.